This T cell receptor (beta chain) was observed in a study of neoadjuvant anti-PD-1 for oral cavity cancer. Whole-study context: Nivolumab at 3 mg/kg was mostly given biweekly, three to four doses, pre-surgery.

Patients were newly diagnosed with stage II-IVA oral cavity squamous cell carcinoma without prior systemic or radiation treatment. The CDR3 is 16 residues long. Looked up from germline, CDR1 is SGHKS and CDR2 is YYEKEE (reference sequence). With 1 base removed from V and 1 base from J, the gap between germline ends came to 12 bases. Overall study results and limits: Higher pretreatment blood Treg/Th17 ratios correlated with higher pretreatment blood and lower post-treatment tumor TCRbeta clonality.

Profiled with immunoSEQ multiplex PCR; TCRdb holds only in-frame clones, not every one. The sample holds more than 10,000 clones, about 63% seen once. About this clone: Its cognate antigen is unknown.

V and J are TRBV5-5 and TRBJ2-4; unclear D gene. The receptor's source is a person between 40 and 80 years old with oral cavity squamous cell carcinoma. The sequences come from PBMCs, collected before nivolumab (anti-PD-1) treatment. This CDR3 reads CASSLIGSRAKNIQYF. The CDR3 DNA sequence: TGTGCCAGCAGCTTGATAGGGTCGAGGGCCAAAAACATTCAGTACTTC. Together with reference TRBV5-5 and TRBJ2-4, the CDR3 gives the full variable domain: DAGVTQSPTHLIKTRGQQVTLRCSPISGHKSVSWYQQVLGQGPQFIFQYYEKEERGRGNFPDRFSARQFPNYSSELNVNALLLGDSALYLCASSLIGSRAKNIQYFGAGTRLSVL.